The 4 T cell receptor beta chains below come from one sample, sequenced in a study of CD8 T cells in ankylosing spondylitis. These TCRs are of unknown antigen specificity. Study-wide results and caveats: What appeared characteristic of ankylosing spondylitis blood was a TCR beta motif of 7 or 8 highly homologous variants.

TCRdb itself ran the 5' RACE reads through MiXCR, one entry per CDR3 protein. The data contain almost 400,000 distinct CDR3 sequences, about a fifth of them singletons. The sequencing sample was made of blood, either unsorted or a sorted T cell fraction (not recorded which). These receptors came from a male donor with ankylosing spondylitis.

V is TRBV4-1 and J is TRBJ2-5; 7 bases are shared with TRBD2. Germline trimming cut 3 bases from V and 5 bases from J; bases unmatched to any gene: 12. CDR3 length: 16 amino acids. Germline V CDR1 and CDR2: MGHRA, YSYEKL. The CDR3 nucleotides read TGCGCCAGCAGCCAGCCTGAGGGAGGGCCTAGGGAGACCCAGTACTTC. Its protein is CASSQPEGGPRETQYF.

This chain links TRBV20-1 with TRBJ1-6, with 8 bases aligning to TRBD1. The V gene's germline CDR1 is DFQATT and CDR2 SNEGSKA (reference sequence). J gave up 7 bases and V 1 base, and 6 bases lay outside the gene matches. The CDR3 contains 15 residues. The CDR3 coding sequence is TGCAGTGCTAGAGGAGATTGGACAGGGAATTCACCCCTCCACTTT. Amino acids: CSARGDWTGNSPLHF.

The genes are TRBV4-2 and TRBJ2-7; 10 nucleotides align to TRBD2. The CDR3 runs 15 residues. The germline V gene has CDR1 LGHNA and CDR2 YNFKEQ. V lost 4 bases and J lost 3; bases outside the gene matches: 6. The CDR3 spells CASSRAGTSDYEQYF. The CDR3 bases are TGTGCCAGCAGCCGGGCCGGGACTAGCGACTACGAGCAGTACTTC.

The rearrangement uses TRBV7-9 and TRBJ1-4; unclear D gene. CDR3 length: 14 amino acids. Germline CDR1 SEHNR, CDR2 FQNEAQ (reference sequence). Trimming took off 5 bases at V and 6 bases at J, with 13 bases between the two ends. Here the CDR3 DNA reads TGTGCCAGCAGCCCGATCGCGTCCTATGAAAAACTGTTTTTT. It is translated as CASSPIASYEKLFF.